This paragraph reports one TCR beta chain. Its specificity is unknown. This sample is drawn from a study of cytomegalovirus exposure and HLA in healthy donors. Study-wide findings and caveats: Earlier analysis yielded a pattern in which most TCR beta V segments were productive about 87% or about 30% of the time. What a later analysis showed was that several of the most significant clusters appeared linked to common viral pathogens. Per published reports, the classifier diagnosed cytomegalovirus status with high specificity and sensitivity.

60 Vbeta and 13 Jbeta primers were used in PCR. TCRdb's table, derived via immunoSEQ multiplex PCR, lists solely in-frame clones and lacks some. The sample yields 200,000 to 250,000 clones, about 83% seen once. The CDR3 is made up of 9 amino acids. Germline CDR1 and CDR2: SQVTM and ANQGSEA. The sequencing input was PBMCs. The chain carries TRBV29-1 and TRBJ2-2; D is perhaps TRBD1 (6 bases). This TCR was sampled from a girl between 5 and 17 years old in good health and CMV-seronegative. As DNA, the CDR3 is TGCGGAAGTATTCAGGGGAAATTTTTT. Protein: CGSIQGKFF.